This TCR beta chain was found in a study of OX40 agonist ivuxolimab in advanced cancers. The study's findings and limits: The expanded peripheral T cells' antigen specificity was not determined. Doses of 0.1 to 3.0 mg/kg were accompanied by clonal expansion of CD4+ and CD8+ blood T cells by week 6. CD8+ T cells averaged more expanded clones than CD4+.

Libraries were prepared by immunoSEQ multiplex PCR; TCRdb keeps only in-frame clonotypes and omits some of them. The sample holds roughly 93,000 clones, approximately 84% seen once. Patients with autoimmune history or systemic immunosuppression were excluded. Trimming shortened V by 4 bases and J by 5 bases, and 16 bases separated the two germline ends. The CDR3 runs 14 residues. Germline loops: CDR1 SGHRS, CDR2 YFSETQ. As concerns this clone: Its antigen is as yet unknown.

The sequence was obtained from an adult with an advanced solid tumor such as melanoma, head and neck, liver or kidney cancer. This sequence joins TRBV5-1 and TRBJ2-7, with D uncertain. Source: CD4+ or CD8+ T cells sorted from blood, taken in a trial of the OX40 agonist ivuxolimab. The CDR3 sequence is CASSETPRLHEQYF. The CDR3 region has the DNA TGCGCCAGCAGCGAGACTCCCCGATTGCACGAGCAGTACTTC.